The 17 T cell receptor beta chains given below trace back to one sample, sequenced in a study of Ad26.COV2.S vaccination and SARS-CoV-2 variants. Using immunoSEQ multiplex PCR, the repertoire was profiled, and TCRdb retains in-frame clones only, with some absent. The table records roughly 450,000 clones, 75% to 95% of them present only once. Described treatment: around 19 received Ad26.COV2.S at low or high dose, single or two shots; 5 received placebo; per-sample allocation not given. Sampling was performed 63 days after the first vaccine or placebo injection. Material: peripheral blood, obtained in a trial of Ad26.COV2.S vaccine versus placebo. These receptors were taken from a person aged 18-60 years who received the Ad26.COV2.S COVID-19 vaccine or a placebo.

This chain links TRBV13 with TRBJ1-5; D is possibly TRBD1 (5 bases). This CDR3 has 16 amino acids. V lost 5 bases and J 8 bases, leaving 22 bases between the germline ends. Per germline, CDR1 PRHDT and CDR2 FYEKMQ (reference sequence). The CDR3 spells CASSARGVGLDEPQHF. The CDR3, as DNA: TGTGCCAGCAGCGCGCGGGGGGTGGGTTTGGATGAGCCCCAGCATTTT. The complete variable domain, with remaining parts taken from reference TRBV13 and TRBJ1-5, reads AAGVIQSPRHLIKEKRETATLKCYPIPRHDTVYWYQQGPGQDPQFLISFYEKMQSDKGSIPDRFSAQQFSDYHSELNMSSLELGDSALYFCASSARGVGLDEPQHFGDGTRLSIL.

The chain links TRBV6-5 to TRBJ2-4, with TRBD1 matching 7 bases. CDR3 length: 14 amino acids. J was trimmed by 4 bases and V by 2 bases; bases with no gene match: 2. CDR1 is MNHEY, CDR2 SVGAGI, per germline. CDR3 sequence reads: CASSYDRVKNIQYF. CDR3 DNA: TGTGCCAGCAGTTACGACAGGGTAAAAAACATTCAGTACTTC.

The chain carries TRBV7-9 and TRBJ2-5; 14 bases agree with TRBD2. Germline V gene data show CDR1 as SEHNR and CDR2 as FQNEAQ (reference sequence). V trimming: 5 bases; J trimming: 4 bases; junction bases outside the gene matches: 3. The CDR3 is made up of 15 amino acids. DNA for the CDR3: TGTGCCAGCAGCCCCGGACTAGCGGGAGGAGAGACCCAGTACTTC. This encodes CASSPGLAGGETQYF.

This chain joins TRBV18 and TRBJ2-1; 8 nucleotides line up with TRBD2. Trimming cost V 5 bases and J 8 bases; bases outside gene matches: 5. Germline V gene lookup returns CDR1 KGHSH and CDR2 LQKENI. The length of the CDR3 is 13 residues. The CDR3 nucleotides are TGTGCCAGCTCAGCGGGAGGATCGGATGAGCAGTTCTTC. It translates to CASSAGGSDEQFF.

The chain is built from TRBV27 and TRBJ2-1; D ambiguous. CDR1 is MNHEY and CDR2 is SMNVEV in the germline V gene (reference sequence). The CDR3 is made up of 14 amino acids. V was clipped by 3 bases and J by 10 bases, with 16 bases between them. CDR3 sequence reads: CASSFAKRTLEQFF. The DNA for the CDR3 is TGTGCCAGCAGTTTCGCGAAGAGAACGTTGGAGCAGTTCTTC.

A single count supports this clone. The chain recombines TRBV7-6 with TRBJ2-3; maybe TRBD2 (5 bases). The CDR3 totals 15 residues. V was trimmed by 4 bases and J by 2 bases, leaving 13 bases between them. Per germline, CDR1 SGHVS and CDR2 FNYEAQ. The CDR3 DNA sequence: TGTGCCAGCAGCTCCTCACCCGGGATCACAGATACGCAGTATTTT. Its protein is CASSSSPGITDTQYF.

This clone showed up just a few times. The J gene is TRBJ1-3, the V gene TRBV5-4, with 8 nucleotides matching TRBD1. CDR3 length: 16 residues. V dropped 4 bases and J dropped 2; count of bases not matched to a gene: 8. Germline V CDR1 and CDR2: SGHNT, YYREEE (reference sequence). CDR3 DNA: TGTGCCAGCAGCGTGGGACAGGCCCTAACTGGAAACACCATATATTTT. Protein: CASSVGQALTGNTIYF.

The chain employs TRBV11-3 and TRBJ2-5; D unresolved. CDR1 and CDR2 from the germline V gene are SGHNT and YENEEA. The germline V and J ends were trimmed by 4 bases and 2 bases, with 8 bases remaining between them. The CDR3 has 13 residues. In nucleotides, the CDR3 is TGTGCCAGCAGCTCTCCGGGTCAAGAGACCCAGTACTTC. Translation gives CASSSPGQETQYF.

V is TRBV2 and J is TRBJ2-1; no definite D call. The CDR3 has 16 amino acids. V shed 1 base and J shed 5 bases, with 15 bases lying between them. CDR1 and CDR2 (germline): SNHLY, FYNNEI. Here the CDR3 reads CASSEGPGLGNNEQFF. DNA for the CDR3: TGTGCCAGCAGTGAAGGCCCCGGGCTAGGGAACAATGAGCAGTTCTTC.

This sequence joins TRBV5-6 and TRBJ2-7; D may correspond to TRBD1 or TRBD2 (5 bases each). The germline CDR1 and CDR2 sequences are SGHDT and YYEEEE. This CDR3 is 14 amino acids long. V was clipped by 3 bases and J by 2 bases, with 12 bases between them. The CDR3 reads CASSYGTATYEQYF. For the CDR3, the DNA is TGTGCCAGCAGCTACGGGACGGCCACCTACGAGCAGTACTTC.

The J gene is TRBJ2-5, the V gene TRBV5-1; 8 bases are a match to TRBD1. The trim removed 2 bases at V and 4 bases at J, leaving 10 bases unmatched. CDR3 length: 16 residues. Germline V lookup: CDR1 SGHRS, CDR2 YFSETQ. DNA for the CDR3: TGCGCCAGCAGCTTAACAGGGGGTCTGTCGGGAGAGACCCAGTACTTC. Translated, it gives CASSLTGGLSGETQYF.

CDR3 nucleotide sequence: TGTGCCAGCAGCACCTCGTCTAGCGGACATAATGAAAAACTGTTTTTT. Protein sequence: CASSTSSSGHNEKLFF. The chain is built from TRBV11-2 and TRBJ1-4; perhaps TRBD1 as D (5 bases). Germline CDR1 reads SGHAT; CDR2 reads FQNNGV. Trimming pared 5 bases from V and 4 bases from J, leaving 17 bases between. This CDR3 spans 16 amino acids.

CDR3 nucleotide sequence: TGTGCCAGCAGTTTGTTTAGGGGCAATGAGCAGTTCTTC. Its protein product is CASSLFRGNEQFF. The V gene is TRBV28, the J gene TRBJ2-1; TRBD1 is a possible D gene (5 bases). The CDR3 is made up of 13 amino acids. V was cut by 3 bases and J by 6 bases, with 9 bases left in between. Germline assignment: CDR1 MDHEN and CDR2 SYDVKM.

Points on this clone: A read error may produce the germline difference seen at one junction end. The chain links TRBV3-1 (or the pseudogene TRBV3-2) to TRBJ1-1; 7 bases match TRBD1. The CDR3 is 15 amino acids. The germline V gene encodes CDR1 LGHDT and CDR2 YNNKEL (reference sequence). The CDR3 sequence is CASSEDRAPLLGAFF. CDR3 nucleotide sequence: TGTGCCAGCAGCGAAGACAGGGCACCACTGTTGGGTGCTTTCTTT.

This chain joins TRBV6-4 and TRBJ2-1, with D perhaps matching TRBD2 (6 bases). CDR1 is MRHNA and CDR2 is SNTAGT in the germline V gene. Trimming took off 4 bases at V and 6 bases at J, with 10 bases between the two ends. The CDR3 spans 13 residues. Here the CDR3 DNA reads TGTGCCAGCAGTGCCGGGGGTTTCAATGAGCAGTTCTTC. This encodes CASSAGGFNEQFF.

The gene calls are TRBV9 and TRBJ1-3; D remains unclear. The V end was cut by 0 bases, the J end by 0 bases, with 10 bases between. This CDR3 region has 16 residues. Germline V gives CDR1 SGDLS, CDR2 YYNGEE. This chain's CDR3 is CASSVGAAISGNTIYF. CDR3 bases: TGTGCCAGCAGCGTAGGGGCGGCGATCTCTGGAAACACCATATATTTT.

In its sample, this clone was seen a few times. V gene TRBV28 combines with J gene TRBJ2-7; D perhaps matches TRBD2 (5 bases). The V end lost 2 bases, the J end lost 2 bases, and 10 bases lay between the germline ends. This CDR3 is built from 14 residues. Germline V gene data show CDR1 as MDHEN and CDR2 as SYDVKM. The CDR3 here is CASSLGEITYEQYF. CDR3 sequence (DNA): TGTGCCAGCAGTTTAGGGGAGATTACCTACGAGCAGTACTTC.